The clone carrying this T cell receptor beta chain was detected once. CD8 cells regarded as naive lacked CD45RO, were positively chosen for CCR7, and omitted terminally differentiated effector memory CD45RA+ cells. Clones were read by immunoSEQ multiplex PCR, and TCRdb kept only the in-frame ones, dropping some. The sample lists approximately 2,200,000 clones, roughly 91% seen once, with more than 1.5% in the top ten. CDR3 length equals 15 residues. From germline, CDR1 is SGDLS and CDR2 YYNGEE. Trimming pared 6 bases from V and 3 bases from J, leaving 19 bases between. The sample comes from a study of shared clonotypes between healthy human individuals.

The chain recombines TRBV9 with TRBJ2-7; D is unclear. Input material: naive CD8+ T cells from PBMCs. The receptor's source is a young man in good health. Some clones in this sample may be carry-over from other donors' samples. The CDR3 coding sequence is TGTGCCAGCACCGTCTCCCCGGCCCCCATCTACGAGCAGTACTTC. The encoded protein is CASTVSPAPIYEQYF.